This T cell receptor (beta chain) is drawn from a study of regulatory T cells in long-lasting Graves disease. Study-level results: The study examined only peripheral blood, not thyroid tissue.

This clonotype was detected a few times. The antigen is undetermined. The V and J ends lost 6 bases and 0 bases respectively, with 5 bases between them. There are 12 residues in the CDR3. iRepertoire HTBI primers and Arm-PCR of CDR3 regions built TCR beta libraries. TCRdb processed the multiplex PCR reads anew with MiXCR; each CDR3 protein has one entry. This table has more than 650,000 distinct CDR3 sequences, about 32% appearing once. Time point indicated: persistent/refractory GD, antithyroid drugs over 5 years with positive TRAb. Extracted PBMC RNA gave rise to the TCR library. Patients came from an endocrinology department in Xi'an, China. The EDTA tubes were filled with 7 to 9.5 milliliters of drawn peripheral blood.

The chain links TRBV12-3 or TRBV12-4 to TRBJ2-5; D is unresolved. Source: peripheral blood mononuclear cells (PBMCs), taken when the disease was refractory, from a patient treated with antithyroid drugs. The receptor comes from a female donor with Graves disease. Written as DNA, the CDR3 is TGTGCCAGCAGGAAGTACCAAGAGACCCAGTACTTC. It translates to CASRKYQETQYF.